These T cell receptor beta chains were read from a single sample in a study of cytomegalovirus exposure and HLA in healthy donors. TCRdb's table, derived via immunoSEQ multiplex PCR, lists solely in-frame clones and lacks some. The table includes about 170,000 clones, around three quarters detected once. What was sequenced was PBMCs. The receptors originated from a woman in her twenties or thirties in good health and CMV-seropositive. CDR3s leave out the opening cysteine and the closing phenylalanine or tryptophan.

j_gene: TRBJ1-2
len: 9
v_gene: TRBV29-1
CDR3aa: SVGQGGGYT

j_gene: TRBJ1-1
len: 12
v_gene: TRBV7-2
CDR3aa: ASSFFQGITEAF

j_gene: TRBJ1-2
len: 14
v_gene: TRBV19
CDR3aa: ASSGHRGALNYGYT

j_gene: TRBJ1-1
len: 13
v_gene: TRBV30
CDR3aa: AWSVGQGDLTEAF

j_gene: TRBJ2-7
len: 12
v_gene: TRBV2
CDR3aa: ASSSQGGDYEQY

j_gene: TRBJ2-1
len: 11
v_gene: TRBV7-7
CDR3aa: ASSLTVYNEQF

j_gene: TRBJ2-5
len: 14
v_gene: TRBV6-5
CDR3aa: ASSYSGAWRQETQY

j_gene: TRBJ1-4
len: 16
v_gene: TRBV5-4
CDR3aa: ASSPKTGTVATNEKLF

j_gene: TRBJ2-3
len: 14
v_gene: TRBV29-1
CDR3aa: SVKAGGSSSTDTQY

j_gene: TRBJ1-1
len: 16
v_gene: TRBV5-6
CDR3aa: ASSLEQGAPKWNTEAF

j_gene: TRBJ2-7
len: 12
v_gene: TRBV4-1
CDR3aa: ASSQISTPGEQY

j_gene: TRBJ1-6
len: 15
v_gene: TRBV30
CDR3aa: AWSRTRTVRGNSPLH

j_gene: TRBJ2-7
len: 12
v_gene: TRBV19
CDR3aa: ASSIAETSYEQY

j_gene: TRBJ1-1
len: 12
v_gene: TRBV5-1
CDR3aa: ASSAGTGGTEAF

j_gene: TRBJ1-1
len: 13
v_gene: TRBV18
CDR3aa: ASSPLGGTDTEAF

j_gene: TRBJ1-1
len: 15
v_gene: TRBV14
CDR3aa: ASSLKIWAGLNTEAF

j_gene: TRBJ2-7
len: 13
v_gene: TRBV27
CDR3aa: ASSLMVAGVDEQY

j_gene: TRBJ2-3
len: 13
v_gene: TRBV18
CDR3aa: ASSTLAGDSDTQY

j_gene: TRBJ1-2
len: 13
v_gene: TRBV4-1
CDR3aa: ASSQDTAGYYGYT

j_gene: TRBJ1-2
len: 11
v_gene: TRBV10-1
CDR3aa: ASSEGGGYGYT

j_gene: TRBJ1-4
len: 13
v_gene: TRBV25-1
CDR3aa: ASSEFSGSVEKLF

j_gene: TRBJ2-7
len: 11
v_gene: TRBV7-2
CDR3aa: ASSLDRFYEQY

j_gene: TRBJ1-5
len: 11
v_gene: TRBV30
CDR3aa: AWSEGRAEPQH

j_gene: -
len: 13
v_gene: TRBV30
CDR3aa: AWSKTGTRVYEQY

j_gene: TRBJ2-1
len: 13
v_gene: TRBV19
CDR3aa: ASSTGTGGYNEQF

j_gene: TRBJ1-2
len: 11
v_gene: TRBV2
CDR3aa: ASSSGGLNGYT

j_gene: TRBJ1-2
len: 11
v_gene: TRBV7-2
CDR3aa: ATFSGGGYGYT

j_gene: TRBJ2-7
len: 12
v_gene: TRBV5-1
CDR3aa: ASSLAGQPDEQY

j_gene: TRBJ1-1
len: 11
v_gene: TRBV6-1
CDR3aa: ASRLQVVTEAF

j_gene: TRBJ1-2
len: 11
v_gene: TRBV7-9
CDR3aa: ASSPSSGVGYT

j_gene: TRBJ2-1
len: 13
v_gene: TRBV7-9
CDR3aa: ASSAAGTTYNEQF

j_gene: TRBJ2-6
len: 12
v_gene: TRBV19
CDR3aa: ASSKTGEANVLT

j_gene: TRBJ2-7
len: 13
v_gene: TRBV9
CDR3aa: ASTPEADWAYEQY

j_gene: TRBJ2-2
len: 13
v_gene: TRBV10-3
CDR3aa: AISEVTGGTGELF

j_gene: TRBJ2-7
len: 12
v_gene: TRBV4-3
CDR3aa: ASSQEYRGHEQY

j_gene: TRBJ2-5
len: 13
v_gene: TRBV9
CDR3aa: ASSLRDRPQETQY

j_gene: TRBJ1-5
len: 11
v_gene: TRBV5-1
CDR3aa: ASSRGSNQPQH

j_gene: TRBJ2-3
len: 13
v_gene: TRBV2
CDR3aa: ASGEGGTFTDTQY

j_gene: TRBJ2-7
len: 10
v_gene: TRBV7-2
CDR3aa: AITTSRYEQY

j_gene: TRBJ2-2
len: 13
v_gene: TRBV9
CDR3aa: ASSVAGGQTGELF

j_gene: TRBJ2-1
len: 14
v_gene: TRBV4-2
CDR3aa: ASSQDMRSSYNEQF

j_gene: TRBJ1-1
len: 15
v_gene: TRBV12-5
CDR3aa: ASGFPLTGQGRTEAF

j_gene: TRBJ2-1
len: 13
v_gene: TRBV27
CDR3aa: ASRDGTASYNEQF

j_gene: TRBJ1-6
len: 13
v_gene: TRBV4-3
CDR3aa: ASSQESDRGGPLH

j_gene: TRBJ1-2
len: 13
v_gene: TRBV7-9
CDR3aa: ASSSSGLTEHSYT